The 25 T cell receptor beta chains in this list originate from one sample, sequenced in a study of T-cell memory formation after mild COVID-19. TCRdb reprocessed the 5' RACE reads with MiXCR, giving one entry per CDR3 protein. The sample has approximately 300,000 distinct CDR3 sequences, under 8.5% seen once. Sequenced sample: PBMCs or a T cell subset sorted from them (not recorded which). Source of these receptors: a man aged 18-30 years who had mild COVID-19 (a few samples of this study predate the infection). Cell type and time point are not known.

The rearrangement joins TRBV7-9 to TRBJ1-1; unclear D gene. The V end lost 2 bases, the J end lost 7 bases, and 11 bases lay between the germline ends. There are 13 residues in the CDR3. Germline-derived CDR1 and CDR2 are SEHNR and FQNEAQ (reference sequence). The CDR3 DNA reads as TGTGCCAGCAGCTTAATCAGCAATCTTGAAGCTTTCTTT. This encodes CASSLISNLEAFF.

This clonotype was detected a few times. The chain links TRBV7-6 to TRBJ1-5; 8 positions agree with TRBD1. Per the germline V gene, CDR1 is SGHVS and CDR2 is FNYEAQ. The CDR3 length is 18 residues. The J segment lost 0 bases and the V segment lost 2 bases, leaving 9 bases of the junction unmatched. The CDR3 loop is CASSLLAGGSYSNQPQHF. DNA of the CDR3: TGTGCCAGCAGCTTATTGGCAGGGGGCAGTTATAGCAATCAGCCCCAGCATTTT. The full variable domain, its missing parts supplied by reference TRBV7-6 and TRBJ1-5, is GAGVSQSPRYKVTKRGQDVALRCDPISGHVSLYWYRQALGQGPEFLTYFNYEAQQDKSGLPNDRFSAERPEGSISTLTIQRTEQRDSAMYRCASSLLAGGSYSNQPQHFGDGTRLSIL.

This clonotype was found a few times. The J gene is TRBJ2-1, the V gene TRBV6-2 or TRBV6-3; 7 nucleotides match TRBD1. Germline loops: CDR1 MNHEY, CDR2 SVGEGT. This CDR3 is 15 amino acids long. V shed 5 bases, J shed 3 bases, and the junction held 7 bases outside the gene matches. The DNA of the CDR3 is TGTGCCAGCAGTGCAGAGGGGGCATACTACAATGAGCAGTTCTTC. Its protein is CASSAEGAYYNEQFF.

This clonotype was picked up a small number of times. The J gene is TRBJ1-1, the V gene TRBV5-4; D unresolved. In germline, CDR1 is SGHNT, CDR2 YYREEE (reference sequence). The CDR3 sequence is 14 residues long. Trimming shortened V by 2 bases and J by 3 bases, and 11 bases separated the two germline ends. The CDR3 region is CASSFGSRDTEAFF. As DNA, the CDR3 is TGTGCCAGCAGCTTCGGCTCTCGAGACACTGAAGCTTTCTTT.

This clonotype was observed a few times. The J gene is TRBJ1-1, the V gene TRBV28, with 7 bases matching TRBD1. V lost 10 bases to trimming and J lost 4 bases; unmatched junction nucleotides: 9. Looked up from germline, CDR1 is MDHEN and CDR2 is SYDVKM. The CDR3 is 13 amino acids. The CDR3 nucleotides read TGTGCCATCGACAGGGATGGGGGCACTGAAGCTTTCTTT. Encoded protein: CAIDRDGGTEAFF.

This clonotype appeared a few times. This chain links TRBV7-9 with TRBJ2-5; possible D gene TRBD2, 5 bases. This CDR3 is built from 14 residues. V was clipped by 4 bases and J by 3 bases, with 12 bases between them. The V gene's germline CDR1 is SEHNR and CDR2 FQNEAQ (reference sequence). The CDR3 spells CASSSRGVKETQYF. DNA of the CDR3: TGTGCCAGCAGCTCTCGGGGAGTGAAAGAGACCCAGTACTTC.

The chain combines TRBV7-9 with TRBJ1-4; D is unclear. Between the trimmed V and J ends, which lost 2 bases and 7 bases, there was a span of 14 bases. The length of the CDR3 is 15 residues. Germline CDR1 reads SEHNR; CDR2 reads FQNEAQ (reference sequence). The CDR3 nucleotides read TGTGCCAGCAGCTTAAGGAGGGAGTATGGTGAAAAACTGTTTTTT. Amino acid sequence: CASSLRREYGEKLFF.

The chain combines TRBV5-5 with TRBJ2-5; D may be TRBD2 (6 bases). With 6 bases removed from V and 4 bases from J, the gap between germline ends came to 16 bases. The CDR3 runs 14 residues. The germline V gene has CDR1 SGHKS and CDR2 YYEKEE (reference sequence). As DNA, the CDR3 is TGTGCCAGCAACCGGGAGCCCGGGATAGAGACCCAGTACTTC. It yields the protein CASNREPGIETQYF.

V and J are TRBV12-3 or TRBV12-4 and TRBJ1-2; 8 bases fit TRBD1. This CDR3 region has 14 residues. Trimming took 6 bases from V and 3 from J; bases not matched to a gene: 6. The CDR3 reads CASSPGGEHYGYTF. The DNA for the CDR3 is TGTGCCAGCAGCCCAGGGGGCGAACACTATGGCTACACCTTC.

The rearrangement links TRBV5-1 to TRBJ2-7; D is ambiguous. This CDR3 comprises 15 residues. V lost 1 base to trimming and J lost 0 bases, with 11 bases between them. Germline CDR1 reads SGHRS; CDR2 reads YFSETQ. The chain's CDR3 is CASSLNPASSYEQYF. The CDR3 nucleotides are TGCGCCAGCAGCTTGAACCCAGCAAGCTCCTACGAGCAGTACTTC.

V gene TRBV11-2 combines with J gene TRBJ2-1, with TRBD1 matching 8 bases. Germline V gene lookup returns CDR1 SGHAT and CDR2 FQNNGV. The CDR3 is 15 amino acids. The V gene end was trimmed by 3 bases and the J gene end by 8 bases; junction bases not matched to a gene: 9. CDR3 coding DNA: TGTGCCAGCAGCTTCACACCAGGACAGGGTTATGAGCAGTTCTTC. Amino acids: CASSFTPGQGYEQFF.

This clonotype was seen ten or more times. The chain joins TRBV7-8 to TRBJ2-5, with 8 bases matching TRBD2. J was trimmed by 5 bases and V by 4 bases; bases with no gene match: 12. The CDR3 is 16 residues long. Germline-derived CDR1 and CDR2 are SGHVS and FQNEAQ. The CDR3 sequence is CASSWEPGRGGETQYF. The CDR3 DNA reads TGTGCCAGCAGCTGGGAGCCGGGACGCGGGGGGGAGACCCAGTACTTC.

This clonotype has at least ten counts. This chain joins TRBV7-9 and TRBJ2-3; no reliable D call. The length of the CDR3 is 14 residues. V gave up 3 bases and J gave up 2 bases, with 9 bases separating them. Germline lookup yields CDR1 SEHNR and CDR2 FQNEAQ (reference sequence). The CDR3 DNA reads TGTGCCAGCAGCTTTGGCCAGTACACAGATACGCAGTATTTT. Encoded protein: CASSFGQYTDTQYF.

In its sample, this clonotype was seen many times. The CDR3 DNA follows: TGTGCCAGCAGGGGGACAGCCCAAGAGACCCAGTACTTC. Translating it yields CASRGTAQETQYF. The rearrangement joins TRBV6-6 to TRBJ2-5, with 7 bases lining up with TRBD1. This CDR3 comprises 13 residues. V was clipped by 6 bases and J by 1 base; unmatched bases: 2. The germline CDR1 and CDR2 sequences are MNHNY and SVGAGI (reference sequence).

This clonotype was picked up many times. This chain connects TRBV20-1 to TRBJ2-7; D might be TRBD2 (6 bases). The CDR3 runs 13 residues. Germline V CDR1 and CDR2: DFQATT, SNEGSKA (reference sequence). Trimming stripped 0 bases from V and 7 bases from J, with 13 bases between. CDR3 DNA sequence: TGCAGTGCTAGAGATTATGGGACTGGGGAGCAGTACGTC. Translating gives CSARDYGTGEQYV.

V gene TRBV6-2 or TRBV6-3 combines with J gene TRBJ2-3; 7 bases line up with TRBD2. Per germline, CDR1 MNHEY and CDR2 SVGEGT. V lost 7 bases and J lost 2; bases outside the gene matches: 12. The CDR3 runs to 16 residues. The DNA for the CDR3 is TGTGCCAGCACCCCCCGGGGAGCGGGACTCACAGATACGCAGTATTTT. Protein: CASTPRGAGLTDTQYF.

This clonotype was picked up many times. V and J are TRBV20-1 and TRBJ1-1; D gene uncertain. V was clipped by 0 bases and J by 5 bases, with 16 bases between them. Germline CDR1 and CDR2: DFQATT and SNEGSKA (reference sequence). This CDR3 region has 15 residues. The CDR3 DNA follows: TGCAGTGCTAGAGATCGTGTCGTGGGCTTGACTGAAGCTTTCTTT. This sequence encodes CSARDRVVGLTEAFF.

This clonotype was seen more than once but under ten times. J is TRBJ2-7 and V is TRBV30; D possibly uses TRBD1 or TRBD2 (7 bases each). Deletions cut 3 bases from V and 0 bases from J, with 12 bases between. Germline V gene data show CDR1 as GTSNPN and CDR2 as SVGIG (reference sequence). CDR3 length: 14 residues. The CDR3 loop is CAWSQGGSSYEQYF. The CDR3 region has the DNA TGTGCCTGGAGCCAGGGGGGGAGCTCCTACGAGCAGTACTTC.

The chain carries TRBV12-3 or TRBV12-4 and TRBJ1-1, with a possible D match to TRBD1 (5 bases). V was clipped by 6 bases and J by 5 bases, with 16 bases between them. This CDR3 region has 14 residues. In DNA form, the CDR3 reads TGTGCCAGCAGATCGGGGTCGGGGCCGACTGAAGCTTTCTTT. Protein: CASRSGSGPTEAFF.

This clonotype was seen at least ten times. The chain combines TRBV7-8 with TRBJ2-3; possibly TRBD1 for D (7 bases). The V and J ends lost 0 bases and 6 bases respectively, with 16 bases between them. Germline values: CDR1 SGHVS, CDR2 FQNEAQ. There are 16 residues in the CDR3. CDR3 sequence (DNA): TGTGCCAGCAGCTTAGCTTGGGGGGCCAGGGGGGATACGCAGTATTTT. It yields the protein CASSLAWGARGDTQYF.

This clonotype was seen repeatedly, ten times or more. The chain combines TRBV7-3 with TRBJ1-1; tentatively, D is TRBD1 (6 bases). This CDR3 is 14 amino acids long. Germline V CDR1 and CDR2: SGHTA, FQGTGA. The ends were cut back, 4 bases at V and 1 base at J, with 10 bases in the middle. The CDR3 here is CASSSTGTNTEAFF. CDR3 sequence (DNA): TGTGCCAGCAGCTCAACAGGGACGAACACTGAAGCTTTCTTT.

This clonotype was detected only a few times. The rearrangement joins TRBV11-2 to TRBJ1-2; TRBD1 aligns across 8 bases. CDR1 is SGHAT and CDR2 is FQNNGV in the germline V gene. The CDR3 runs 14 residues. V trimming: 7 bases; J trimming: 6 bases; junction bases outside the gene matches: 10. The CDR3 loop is CASTLSDRGNGYTF. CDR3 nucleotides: TGTGCCAGCACCCTATCCGACAGGGGCAATGGCTACACCTTC.

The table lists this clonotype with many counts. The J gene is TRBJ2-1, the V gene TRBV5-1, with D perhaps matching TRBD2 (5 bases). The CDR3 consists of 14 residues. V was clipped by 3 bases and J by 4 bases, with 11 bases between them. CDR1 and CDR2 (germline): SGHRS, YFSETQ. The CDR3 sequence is CASSSPRGYNEQFF. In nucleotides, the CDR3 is TGCGCCAGCAGCTCCCCGCGCGGGTACAATGAGCAGTTCTTC.

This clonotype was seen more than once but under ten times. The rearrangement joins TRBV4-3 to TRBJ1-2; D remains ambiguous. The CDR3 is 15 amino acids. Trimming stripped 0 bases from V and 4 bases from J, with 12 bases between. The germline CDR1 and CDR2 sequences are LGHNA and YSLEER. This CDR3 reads CASSQDHAVIYGYTF. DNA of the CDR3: TGCGCCAGCAGCCAAGATCATGCGGTGATCTATGGCTACACCTTC.

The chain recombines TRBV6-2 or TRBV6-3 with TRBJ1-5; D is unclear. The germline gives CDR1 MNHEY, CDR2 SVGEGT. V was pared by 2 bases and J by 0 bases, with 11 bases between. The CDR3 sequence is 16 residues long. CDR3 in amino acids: CASSYAQLYSNQPQHF. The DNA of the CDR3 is TGTGCCAGCAGTTACGCGCAGCTGTATAGCAATCAGCCCCAGCATTTT.